These 11 T cell receptor beta chains came from one sample sequenced in a study of human T cells and chemical hapten exposure. Each CDR3 protein is one row after TCRdb ran MiXCR on the RACE reads. Found here are about 380,000 distinct CDR3 sequences, 4.8% of them singletons; the top ten hold over 2%. Specified time point: patch test 1, 2 weeks after DPC sensitization. This sample's treatment: therapeutic diphenylcyclopropenone sensitization with weekly scalp DPC. Sequencing was performed on whole blood, taken in connection with sensitization to the hapten diphenylcyclopropenone (DPC). The receptors were gathered from a woman between 50 and 59 years old with alopecia areata. Some clones in this sample may be carry-over from other donors' samples.

This clonotype occurred many times. The chain combines TRBV29-1 with TRBJ2-4; D remains ambiguous. V lost 3 bases and J 0 bases, leaving 3 bases between the germline ends. Germline-derived CDR1 and CDR2 are SQVTM and ANQGSEA. There are 12 residues in the CDR3. CDR3 in DNA: TGCAGCGTTGAGTTAGCCAAAAACATTCAGTACTTC. Encoded protein: CSVELAKNIQYF.

This clonotype came up a few times. The CDR3 here is CSVSTGSQETQYF. As DNA, the CDR3 is TGCAGCGTCTCTACAGGTTCTCAAGAGACCCAGTACTTC. The rearrangement uses TRBV29-1 and TRBJ2-5; TRBD1 might be the D (5 bases). The CDR3 is 13 amino acids. The ends were cut back, 6 bases at V and 2 bases at J, with 13 bases in the middle. Germline CDR1 SQVTM, CDR2 ANQGSEA.

This clonotype was found many times. V is TRBV7-3 and J is TRBJ1-1; 7 positions agree with TRBD1. CDR1 is SGHTA, CDR2 FQGTGA, per germline. V lost 4 bases and J lost 3; bases outside the gene matches: 5. CDR3 length: 14 amino acids. The CDR3 spells CASSSQGKDTEAFF. In DNA, the CDR3 is TGTGCCAGCAGCTCACAGGGGAAGGACACTGAAGCTTTCTTT.

By sample fraction, this clonotype is medium-sized. The chain employs TRBV3-1 and TRBJ2-7; TRBD1 might be the D (5 bases). Germline loops: CDR1 LGHDT, CDR2 YNNKEL (reference sequence). The CDR3 extends over 12 amino acids. Trimming left V 3 bases short and J 7 bases short, with 10 bases between. The CDR3: CASSHRNREQYF. The CDR3 nucleotides are TGTGCCAGCAGCCATAGGAACAGGGAGCAGTACTTC.

The chain is built from TRBV28 and TRBJ1-2; D not resolved. The CDR3 runs to 13 residues. The V and J ends lost 4 bases and 4 bases respectively, with 10 bases between them. CDR1 and CDR2 (germline): MDHEN, SYDVKM. CDR3 DNA sequence: TGTGCCAGCAGTTCAATCGGGGTCTATGGCTACACCTTC. It specifies CASSSIGVYGYTF.

In this sample, this clonotype turned up many times. The CDR3 DNA follows: TGTGCCAGCAGTACGTCCTATGGCTACACCTTC. This sequence encodes CASSTSYGYTF. This chain uses TRBV28 with TRBJ1-2, with unresolved D. The CDR3 totals 11 residues. Germline V gene sequence: CDR1 MDHEN, CDR2 SYDVKM. V lost 5 bases and J 4 bases, leaving 5 bases between the germline ends.

The rearrangement joins TRBV6-5 to TRBJ1-6, with 9 nucleotides matching TRBD1. The CDR3 is 16 residues long. Trimming removed 0 bases from V and 10 bases from J; junction bases left unmatched: 7. Germline V gene lookup returns CDR1 MNHEY and CDR2 SVGAGI. This CDR3 is CASSYSGTGLGSPLHF. The CDR3 region has the DNA TGTGCCAGCAGTTACTCCGGGACAGGGCTGGGCTCACCCCTCCACTTT.

This clonotype was observed many times. The chain uses TRBV18 and TRBJ1-1; TRBD1 is a possible D gene (5 bases). Germline assignment: CDR1 KGHSH and CDR2 LQKENI. The CDR3 spans 11 residues. Between the trimmed V and J ends, which lost 3 bases and 8 bases, there was a span of 7 bases. The CDR3 protein is CASSPGGEAFF. CDR3 nucleotide sequence: TGTGCCAGCTCACCCGGGGGGGAAGCTTTCTTT.

This clonotype was seen many times. This chain uses TRBV14 with TRBJ2-7; TRBD2 might be the D (5 bases). V dropped 2 bases and J dropped 2 bases, with 10 bases sitting between them. The germline CDR1 and CDR2 sequences are SGHDN and FVKESK. The CDR3 spans 14 residues. For the CDR3, the DNA is TGTGCCAGCAGCCAACTGGGAGTTACCTACGAGCAGTACTTC. Translated, it gives CASSQLGVTYEQYF.

This clonotype appeared many times. V gene TRBV6-5 combines with J gene TRBJ2-3; TRBD2 agrees at 8 bases. After removal of 11 bases from V and 7 bases from J, the junction contained 11 bases not matched to a gene. Per the germline V gene, CDR1 is MNHEY and CDR2 is SVGAGI. This CDR3 has 13 residues. The CDR3 spells CASCEVAGNTQYF. The DNA for the CDR3 is TGTGCCTCCTGCGAGGTAGCGGGGAATACGCAGTATTTT.

This clonotype was picked up many times. The chain has TRBV4-3 and TRBJ2-7; 8 nucleotides agree with TRBD2. This CDR3 contains 14 residues. V lost 4 bases, J lost 3 bases, and 5 bases stayed unmatched. Germline lookup yields CDR1 LGHNA and CDR2 YSLEER. Written as DNA, the CDR3 is TGCGCCAGCAGCCTAGGGCGGGAGGACTACGAGCAGTACTTC. Amino acid sequence: CASSLGREDYEQYF.